Each of the 27 T cell receptor beta chains below was sequenced from the same sample in a study of OX40 agonist ivuxolimab in advanced cancers. This table comes from immunoSEQ multiplex PCR, and its TCRdb copy is limited to in-frame clones, with some not included. The table has 80,000 to 95,000 clones, roughly nine tenths seen once. The material sequenced was CD4+ or CD8+ T cells sorted from blood, taken in a trial of the OX40 agonist ivuxolimab. The receptors here all came from an adult with an advanced solid tumor such as melanoma, head and neck, liver or kidney cancer.

The rearrangement joins TRBV4-1 to TRBJ1-1; no clear D. Germline CDR1 reads MGHRA; CDR2 reads YSYEKL. The germline V and J ends were trimmed by 2 bases and 1 base, with 11 bases remaining between them. The CDR3 totals 15 residues. The CDR3 DNA follows: TGCGCCAGCAGCCAATCCTTGGACGAGAACACTGAAGCTTTCTTT. Its translation is CASSQSLDENTEAFF.

The CDR3 is CASSLRGGDNEQFF. CDR3 DNA sequence: TGCGCCAGCAGCCTAAGGGGAGGGGACAATGAGCAGTTCTTC. The chain combines TRBV5-1 with TRBJ2-1; 7 bases line up with TRBD2. V lost 4 bases to trimming and J lost 5 bases; unmatched junction nucleotides: 6. Germline V CDR1 and CDR2: SGHRS, YFSETQ. The CDR3 length is 14 residues.

This rearrangement joins TRBV27 to TRBJ2-7; 7 bases are shared with TRBD2. Unmatched junction bases numbered 8, after V lost 5 bases and J lost 7 bases. Germline CDR1 reads MNHEY; CDR2 reads SMNVEV (reference sequence). The CDR3 is 13 residues long. The CDR3 DNA follows: TGTGCCAGCAGTCCCCGCGGGAGTTGGGAGCAGTACTTC. It codes for CASSPRGSWEQYF.

This clone appeared a single time. The junction departs from germline at one end; a sequencing error may be responsible. CDR3 loop: CAWTIAGIAGVLF. The CDR3 DNA is TGTGCCTGGACTATCGCCGGAATAGCGGGAGTTCTTTTT. The gene calls are TRBV30 and TRBJ2-3, with TRBD2 matching over 9 bases. The CDR3 covers 13 residues. Germline CDR1 reads GTSNPN; CDR2 reads SVGIG (reference sequence). Complete variable domain (other parts from reference TRBV30 and TRBJ2-3): SQTIHQWPATLVQPVGSPLSLECTVEGTSNPNLYWYRQAAGRGLQLLFYSVGIGQISSEVPQNLSASRPQDRQFILSSKKLLLSDSGFYLCAWTIAGIAGVLFGPGTRLTVL.

V gene TRBV6-6 combines with J gene TRBJ1-5, with D uncertain. The CDR3 extends over 12 amino acids. The germline V and J ends were trimmed by 5 bases and 10 bases, with 12 bases remaining between them. CDR1 and CDR2 (germline): MNHNY, SVGAGI (reference sequence). CDR3 sequence reads: CASSPGPRPQHF. For the CDR3, the DNA is TGTGCCAGCAGTCCCGGCCCTCGTCCCCAGCATTTT.

This chain links TRBV25-1 with TRBJ2-1; 7 nucleotides line up with TRBD2. After removal of 5 bases from V and 6 bases from J, the junction contained 1 base not matched to a gene. Germline V gives CDR1 MGHDK, CDR2 SYGVNS. This CDR3 has 12 residues. The CDR3 nucleotides are TGTGCCAGCAGTCCGGGAGGCAATGAGCAGTTCTTC. This codes for CASSPGGNEQFF.

This clone appeared once. The chain carries TRBV11-1 and TRBJ2-5; D is unclear. Germline CDR1 SGHAT, CDR2 FQDESV (reference sequence). V was pared by 5 bases and J by 2 bases, with 15 bases between. The length of the CDR3 is 15 residues. The CDR3 DNA follows: TGTGCCAGCAGCCGAAGCGAGAATCAACAAGAGACCCAGTACTTC. As protein: CASSRSENQQETQYF.

This chain connects TRBV7-3 to TRBJ2-1; D not certain. CDR3 size: 16 residues. V lost 3 bases and J lost 6, with 18 bases in between. The V gene's germline CDR1 is SGHTA and CDR2 FQGTGA. The CDR3 DNA is TGTGCCAGCAGCTTGACTGAGGAGCTTAACTTCAATGAGCAGTTCTTC. Its translation: CASSLTEELNFNEQFF. Supplemented by reference TRBV7-3 and TRBJ2-1, the full variable domain reads GAGVSQTPSNKVTEKGKYVELRCDPISGHTALYWYRQSLGQGPEFLIYFQGTGAADDSGLPNDRFFAVRPEGSVSTLKIQRTERGDSAVYLCASSLTEELNFNEQFFGPGTRLTVL.

This clone was seen a single time. The chain joins TRBV27 to TRBJ2-5, with a weak D call TRBD2 (6 bases). The germline V and J ends were trimmed by 8 bases and 5 bases, with 12 bases remaining between them. Germline loops: CDR1 MNHEY, CDR2 SMNVEV (reference sequence). The CDR3 length is 12 residues. CDR3 amino acids: CASGAGRETQYF. The CDR3 nucleotides read TGTGCCAGCGGGGCAGGGAGGGAGACCCAGTACTTC.

V is TRBV14 and J is TRBJ1-1; 8 positions agree with TRBD1. The ends lost 4 bases at V and 0 bases at J; junction bases unmatched: 10. The germline V gene has CDR1 SGHDN and CDR2 FVKESK. CDR3 size: 17 residues. CDR3 bases: TGTGCCAGCAGCCTAGACAGGGGAGCAAGCGTGAACACTGAAGCTTTCTTT. Its protein product is CASSLDRGASVNTEAFF.

This chain joins TRBV5-4 and TRBJ2-7; 7 nucleotides align to TRBD2. The germline V gene has CDR1 SGHNT and CDR2 YYREEE (reference sequence). The CDR3 runs to 15 residues. Trimming at V came to 4 bases and at J to 3 bases, leaving 10 bases not matched to a gene. This CDR3 is CASSPRAGNFYEQYF. In nucleotides, the CDR3 is TGTGCCAGCAGCCCTAGAGCGGGAAACTTCTACGAGCAGTACTTC.

This clone is a singleton in its sample. The rearrangement joins TRBV2 to TRBJ2-3, with D perhaps matching TRBD1 (6 bases). With 4 bases removed from V and 1 base from J, the gap between germline ends came to 9 bases. This CDR3 has 14 amino acids. Germline CDR1 reads SNHLY; CDR2 reads FYNNEI. CDR3 sequence reads: CASSGAGGTDTQYF. The CDR3 nucleotides are TGTGCCAGCAGTGGGGCAGGGGGCACAGATACGCAGTATTTT.

The chain is built from TRBV9 and TRBJ1-1; D unresolved. Germline loops: CDR1 SGDLS, CDR2 YYNGEE. The CDR3 has 14 residues. Trimming removed 0 bases from V and 0 bases from J, with 6 bases in between. CDR3 nucleotide sequence: TGTGCCAGCAGCGTAGCTAACGTGAACACTGAAGCTTTCTTT. This translates into CASSVANVNTEAFF.

Points on this clone: The same CDR3 can be traced to other DNA sequences in this sample. The gene calls are TRBV9 and TRBJ2-2; TRBD2 is a possible D gene (5 bases). V lost 4 bases and J 4 bases, leaving 5 bases between the germline ends. This CDR3 comprises 12 residues. Germline CDR1 reads SGDLS; CDR2 reads YYNGEE. The CDR3, as DNA: TGTGCCAGCAGCCGGGGCACCGGGGAGCTGTTTTTT. Translation: CASSRGTGELFF.

This rearrangement joins TRBV7-9 to TRBJ2-7; D not certain. In germline, CDR1 is SEHNR, CDR2 FQNEAQ (reference sequence). V was pared by 4 bases and J by 0 bases, with 4 bases between. This CDR3 is built from 12 residues. The CDR3 DNA follows: TGTGCCAGCAGCTCGCTCTCCTACGAGCAGTACTTC. It yields the protein CASSSLSYEQYF.

This chain connects TRBV28 to TRBJ1-2; D uncertain. CDR1 is MDHEN and CDR2 is SYDVKM in the germline V gene. This CDR3 contains 13 residues. The V end lost 3 bases, the J end lost 3 bases, and 8 bases lay between the germline ends. CDR3 in amino acids: CASSFGGDYGYTF. In DNA, the CDR3 is TGTGCCAGCAGTTTCGGAGGCGACTATGGCTACACCTTC.

The chain combines TRBV30 with TRBJ1-1; D not resolved. Between the trimmed V and J ends, which lost 0 bases and 6 bases, there was a span of 11 bases. The CDR3 extends over 13 amino acids. Germline V gene lookup returns CDR1 GTSNPN and CDR2 SVGIG (reference sequence). CDR3 in amino acids: CAWSVLAAAEAFF. Written as DNA, the CDR3 is TGTGCCTGGAGTGTACTGGCCGCGGCTGAAGCTTTCTTT.

The rearrangement links TRBV5-4 to TRBJ1-6, with D perhaps matching TRBD1 (5 bases). This CDR3 has 15 amino acids. Germline values: CDR1 SGHNT, CDR2 YYREEE (reference sequence). V lost 4 bases to trimming and J lost 1 base, with 9 bases between them. DNA of the CDR3: TGTGCCAGCAGCGTGGGGGGGTCCTATAATTCACCCCTCCACTTT. This encodes CASSVGGSYNSPLHF.

This chain connects TRBV9 to TRBJ2-7; D tentatively fits TRBD1 or TRBD2 (7 bases each). Germline V gene data show CDR1 as SGDLS and CDR2 as YYNGEE. The CDR3 contains 13 residues. The V and J ends lost 4 bases and 6 bases respectively, with 14 bases between them. The CDR3 is CASSPGGTVEQYF. The CDR3 nucleotides read TGTGCCAGCAGCCCCGGGGGGACAGTCGAGCAGTACTTC.

The V call is TRBV10-3, the J call TRBJ1-1; D remains unclear. V shed 0 bases and J shed 5 bases, with 4 bases lying between them. CDR3 length: 12 residues. The germline V gene has CDR1 ENHRY and CDR2 SYGVKD. DNA of the CDR3: TGTGCCATCAGTGAGTCAGGGACTGAAGCTTTCTTT. It specifies CAISESGTEAFF.

This clone was picked up one time. V gene TRBV27 combines with J gene TRBJ1-4; TRBD1 might be the D (6 bases). Germline CDR1 and CDR2: MNHEY and SMNVEV (reference sequence). The V end lost 4 bases, the J end lost 2 bases, and 17 bases lay between the germline ends. There are 17 residues in the CDR3. The CDR3 loop reads CASSSLTEGGTNEKLFF. For the CDR3, the DNA is TGTGCCAGCAGTTCCTTGACTGAGGGGGGGACTAATGAAAAACTGTTTTTT.

V gene TRBV28 combines with J gene TRBJ2-3; D is uncertain. Looked up from germline, CDR1 is MDHEN and CDR2 is SYDVKM. The CDR3 length is 14 residues. Trimming took off 3 bases at V and 2 bases at J, with 9 bases between the two ends. CDR3 sequence (DNA): TGTGCCAGCAGTTTCGTTGGGTCCACAGATACGCAGTATTTT. The encoded protein is CASSFVGSTDTQYF.

This rearrangement joins TRBV27 to TRBJ2-1; D uncertain. In germline, CDR1 is MNHEY, CDR2 SMNVEV (reference sequence). The CDR3 contains 12 residues. V shed 1 base and J shed 6 bases, with 4 bases lying between them. The CDR3 DNA reads TGTGCCAGCAGTTTATTTCCCAATGAGCAGTTCTTC. This sequence encodes CASSLFPNEQFF.

This chain joins TRBV14 and TRBJ1-1, with D possibly matching TRBD1 (5 bases). Trimming took 3 bases from V and 4 from J, leaving 21 bases between them. CDR3 length: 17 residues. Germline CDR1 is SGHDN and CDR2 is FVKESK. CDR3 region: CASSQQGLLTSSTEAFF. CDR3 sequence (DNA): TGTGCCAGCAGCCAGCAGGGACTGCTGACCTCCAGCACTGAAGCTTTCTTT.

The J gene is TRBJ2-7, the V gene TRBV5-1, with D possibly being TRBD2 (5 bases). Germline V CDR1 and CDR2: SGHRS, YFSETQ. V was clipped by 0 bases and J by 4 bases, with 5 bases between them. The CDR3 totals 12 residues. CDR3 sequence reads: CASSLGGYEQYF. The CDR3 DNA reads as TGCGCCAGCAGCTTGGGAGGGTACGAGCAGTACTTC.

The chain joins TRBV5-4 to TRBJ2-7; D is unclear. Germline values: CDR1 SGHNT, CDR2 YYREEE (reference sequence). Trimming stripped 2 bases from V and 6 bases from J, with 15 bases between. The CDR3 totals 14 residues. As DNA, the CDR3 is TGTGCCAGCAGCTTCAGATCTTTAGCATCCGAGCAGTACTTC. Protein product: CASSFRSLASEQYF.

This clone was seen once. The chain has TRBV11-3 and TRBJ2-7; D is perhaps TRBD1 (6 bases). Germline lookup yields CDR1 SGHNT and CDR2 YENEEA. Trimming took 3 bases from V and 3 from J, leaving 9 bases between them. This CDR3 is 13 amino acids long. Here the CDR3 reads CASSFGTHYEQYF. CDR3 nucleotides: TGTGCCAGCAGCTTCGGGACACACTACGAGCAGTACTTC. The full variable domain, rest sourced from reference TRBV11-3 and TRBJ2-7, is EAGVVQSPRYKIIEKKQPVAFWCNPISGHNTLYWYLQNLGQGPELLIRYENEEAVDDSQLPKDRFSAERLKGVDSTLKIQPAELGDSAVYLCASSFGTHYEQYFGPGTRLTVT.